Each of the 21 T cell receptor beta chains below was sequenced from the same sample in a study of blood T cell repertoires in COVID-19. TCRdb keeps only in-frame clones here, not all; method: immunoSEQ multiplex PCR. This sample yields 250,000 to 300,000 clones, of which roughly 90% are seen a single time; around 10% belongs to the top ten. Sequencing used peripheral blood. The receptor set was obtained from a woman aged 30 to 39 with COVID-19, enrolled during active disease.

The chain is built from TRBV27 and TRBJ1-6; TRBD1 matches 8 bases. Germline CDR1 MNHEY, CDR2 SMNVEV (reference sequence). The CDR3 contains 14 residues. V was clipped by 4 bases and J by 9 bases; unmatched bases: 5. CDR3 bases: TGTGCCAGCAGTTGGACAGGGATCCGTTCACCCCTCCACTTT. Amino acids: CASSWTGIRSPLHF.

The chain carries TRBV4-1 and TRBJ2-2; D unclear. CDR1 is MGHRA, CDR2 YSYEKL, per germline. Between the trimmed V and J ends, which lost 2 bases and 6 bases, there was a span of 13 bases. The CDR3 length is 15 residues. CDR3 sequence reads: CASSQRWVEAGELFF. The CDR3 DNA follows: TGCGCCAGCAGCCAAAGATGGGTAGAGGCCGGGGAGCTGTTTTTT.

This chain joins TRBV18 and TRBJ1-6, with 9 bases fitting TRBD1. The junction had 9 bases not matched to a gene; V was cut back by 6 bases and J by 9 bases. The CDR3 runs to 15 residues. From germline, CDR1 is KGHSH and CDR2 LQKENI. The CDR3 reads CASSPRQGEGSPLHF. DNA of the CDR3: TGTGCCAGCTCGCCTCGACAGGGGGAGGGTTCACCCCTCCACTTT. The complete variable domain, with remaining parts taken from reference TRBV18 and TRBJ1-6, reads NAGVMQNPRHLVRRRGQEARLRCSPMKGHSHVYWYRQLPEEGLKFMVYLQKENIIDESGMPKERFSAEFPKEGPSILRIQQVVRGDSAAYFCASSPRQGEGSPLHFGNGTRLTVT.

J is TRBJ1-2 and V is TRBV9; TRBD1 matches at 7 bases. The junction had 4 bases not matched to a gene; V was cut back by 0 bases and J by 8 bases. Germline V gene sequence: CDR1 SGDLS, CDR2 YYNGEE. This CDR3 is 13 amino acids long. CDR3 in DNA: TGTGCCAGCAGCGTAGGGACAGGTGGAGGCTACACCTTC. It yields the protein CASSVGTGGGYTF.

The chain joins TRBV18 to TRBJ2-5; D is perhaps TRBD2 (6 bases). CDR3 length: 16 amino acids. Trimming removed 2 bases at V and 4 bases at J, with 17 bases between. The germline V gene has CDR1 KGHSH and CDR2 LQKENI. CDR3 residues: CASSPYVDPRGETQYF. The CDR3 bases are TGTGCCAGCTCACCATACGTTGACCCGCGGGGAGAGACCCAGTACTTC. Supplemented by reference TRBV18 and TRBJ2-5, the full variable domain reads NAGVMQNPRHLVRRRGQEARLRCSPMKGHSHVYWYRQLPEEGLKFMVYLQKENIIDESGMPKERFSAEFPKEGPSILRIQQVVRGDSAAYFCASSPYVDPRGETQYFGPGTRLLVL.

The chain links TRBV7-6 to TRBJ1-1, with TRBD1 identical over 8 bases. With 0 bases clipped from V and 1 base from J, the junction kept 1 base outside the gene matches. The germline V gene encodes CDR1 SGHVS and CDR2 FNYEAQ. The CDR3 sequence is 15 residues long. In DNA form, the CDR3 reads TGTGCCAGCAGCTTAGCCGGACAGGGGAACACTGAAGCTTTCTTT. It codes for CASSLAGQGNTEAFF. Full variable domain (rest looked up from reference TRBV7-6 and TRBJ1-1): GAGVSQSPRYKVTKRGQDVALRCDPISGHVSLYWYRQALGQGPEFLTYFNYEAQQDKSGLPNDRFSAERPEGSISTLTIQRTEQRDSAMYRCASSLAGQGNTEAFFGQGTRLTVV.

The chain is built from TRBV14 and TRBJ1-2; 10 nucleotides line up with TRBD1. CDR3 size: 16 residues. Germline V gene data show CDR1 as SGHDN and CDR2 as FVKESK. V lost 5 bases to trimming and J lost 0 bases; unmatched junction nucleotides: 6. CDR3 sequence (DNA): TGTGCCAGCAGCACTTATGGACAGGGGGCTAACTATGGCTACACCTTC. Its translation is CASSTYGQGANYGYTF.

This sequence joins TRBV9 and TRBJ1-5; D is unclear. Germline-derived CDR1 and CDR2 are SGDLS and YYNGEE. The CDR3 spans 14 residues. Trimming removed 3 bases at V and 0 bases at J, with 7 bases between. CDR3: CASSASYSNQPQHF. In nucleotides, the CDR3 is TGTGCCAGCAGCGCCTCTTATAGCAATCAGCCCCAGCATTTT. The complete variable domain, with remaining parts taken from reference TRBV9 and TRBJ1-5, reads DSGVTQTPKHLITATGQRVTLRCSPRSGDLSVYWYQQSLDQGLQFLIQYYNGEERAKGNILERFSAQQFPDLHSELNLSSLELGDSALYFCASSASYSNQPQHFGDGTRLSIL.

The V call is TRBV11-2, the J call TRBJ2-7; D uncertain. V was pared by 1 base and J by 1 base, with 8 bases between. The germline V gene encodes CDR1 SGHAT and CDR2 FQNNGV. This CDR3 is 14 amino acids long. For the CDR3, the DNA is TGTGCCAGCAGCTTAGGATCGACATCCTACGAGCAGTACTTC. Translated, it gives CASSLGSTSYEQYF.

V is TRBV19 and J is TRBJ2-1, with D possibly being TRBD2 (5 bases). The V gene's germline CDR1 is LNHDA and CDR2 SQIVND (reference sequence). The CDR3 covers 15 residues. Trimming cost V 3 bases and J 0 bases, with 9 bases left between them. CDR3 residues: CASSIGLTSYNEQFF. CDR3 DNA: TGTGCCAGTAGTATCGGACTGACCTCCTACAATGAGCAGTTCTTC.

V is TRBV5-1 and J is TRBJ2-2; 8 bases align to TRBD2. V was pared by 5 bases and J by 3 bases, with 6 bases of the junction left unmatched. In germline, CDR1 is SGHRS, CDR2 YFSETQ. The CDR3 spans 15 residues. The CDR3 here is CASRRGGTYTGELFF. The DNA of the CDR3 is TGCGCCAGCAGGCGCGGGGGGACATACACCGGGGAGCTGTTTTTT.

This chain uses TRBV19 with TRBJ1-6; D is uncertain. The V gene's germline CDR1 is LNHDA and CDR2 SQIVND (reference sequence). CDR3 length: 14 residues. Trimming removed 10 bases at V and 4 bases at J, with 14 bases between. CDR3 in DNA: TGTGCCACCTCGCGGGGTAAATATAATTCACCCCTCCACTTT. Its protein product is CATSRGKYNSPLHF.

V gene TRBV19 combines with J gene TRBJ2-1; TRBD2 is a possible D gene (5 bases). The germline V gene has CDR1 LNHDA and CDR2 SQIVND (reference sequence). The CDR3 totals 15 residues. V lost 7 bases and J 3 bases, leaving 16 bases between the germline ends. Written as DNA, the CDR3 is TGTGCCAGTACCACGGGGTGGCTGTACTACAATGAGCAGTTCTTC. Encoded protein: CASTTGWLYYNEQFF.

The chain links TRBV5-5 to TRBJ2-4; the D gene is possibly TRBD1 (6 bases). This CDR3 contains 12 residues. Germline CDR1 SGHKS, CDR2 YYEKEE (reference sequence). The ends were cut back, 4 bases at V and 11 bases at J, with 13 bases in the middle. The DNA for the CDR3 is TGTGCCAGCAGCAACCGGGACAATCTTCAGTACTTC. This translates into CASSNRDNLQYF.

This chain links TRBV5-1 with TRBJ1-5; D unclear. Germline V gene data show CDR1 as SGHRS and CDR2 as YFSETQ. V lost 0 bases, J lost 3 bases, and 7 bases lay in between. The CDR3 has 14 residues. CDR3 in DNA: TGCGCCAGCAGCTTGGACAGCTACAATCAGCCCCAGCATTTT. This gives the protein CASSLDSYNQPQHF.

The J gene is TRBJ2-1, the V gene TRBV4-1; D gene unclear. Trimming pared 4 bases from V and 6 bases from J, leaving 13 bases between. Germline V lookup: CDR1 MGHRA, CDR2 YSYEKL. This CDR3 contains 14 residues. The chain's CDR3 is CASSPLPLGNEQFF. For the CDR3, the DNA is TGCGCCAGCAGCCCCTTGCCCCTCGGCAATGAGCAGTTCTTC.

This sequence joins TRBV10-3 and TRBJ2-5, with 10 bases lining up with TRBD2. Per the germline V gene, CDR1 is ENHRY and CDR2 is SYGVKD. The V and J ends lost 4 bases and 4 bases, in that order; junction bases with no gene match: 3. This CDR3 comprises 14 residues. The CDR3, as DNA: TGTGCCATCAGTGCTAGCGGGGGCGTAGAGACCCAGTACTTC. Protein: CAISASGGVETQYF.

This sequence joins TRBV19 and TRBJ2-2; TRBD1 agrees at 7 bases. Trimming took 4 bases from V and 7 from J; bases not matched to a gene: 12. Germline CDR1 reads LNHDA; CDR2 reads SQIVND (reference sequence). This CDR3 is 16 amino acids long. The CDR3 region is CASSTQDRLQGGELFF. The CDR3, as DNA: TGTGCCAGTAGTACACAGGACAGGCTACAGGGCGGGGAGCTGTTTTTT. Complete variable domain (other parts from reference TRBV19 and TRBJ2-2): DGGITQSPKYLFRKEGQNVTLSCEQNLNHDAMYWYRQDPGQGLRLIYYSQIVNDFQKGDIAEGYSVSREKKESFPLTVTSAQKNPTAFYLCASSTQDRLQGGELFFGEGSRLTVL.

This chain uses TRBV13 with TRBJ2-7; D is undetermined. The CDR3 has 14 amino acids. Trimming removed 1 base at V and 1 base at J, with 8 bases between. Germline CDR1 and CDR2: PRHDT and FYEKMQ (reference sequence). The CDR3 spells CASSLVINSYEQYF. For the CDR3, the DNA is TGTGCCAGCAGCTTAGTAATTAATTCCTACGAGCAGTACTTC.

This clone appeared a single time. The rearrangement joins TRBV18 to TRBJ1-6; D is ambiguous. Germline CDR1 is KGHSH and CDR2 is LQKENI. The CDR3 is made up of 15 amino acids. V was pared by 6 bases and J by 4 bases, with 13 bases between. Here the CDR3 DNA reads TGTGCCAGCTCGGAGACGGGGAATTATAATTCACCCCTCCACTTT. Its translation is CASSETGNYNSPLHF.

The genes are TRBV21-1 and TRBJ2-7; TRBD1 is the table's D call and was not checked against the DNA. TRBV21-1 is recorded as a pseudogene. CDR3 length: 15 amino acids. The CDR3 coding sequence is TGTGCCAGCAGCAAACAACCCAGGGGGCGGTACGAGCAGTACTTC. It is translated as CASSKQPRGRYEQYF.